This TCR beta chain derives from a study of blood T cells in healthy people across ages. Study-level findings and limits: The percentage of naive T cells correlated strongly with TCR beta diversity.

V was clipped by 1 base and J by 3 bases; unmatched bases: 6. Germline CDR1 and CDR2: SGHAT and FQNNGV. The CDR3 runs 17 residues. Points on this clonotype: As yet, its antigen is unknown.

With a J-beta primer mix and a sample-barcoded 5' primer, a second PCR ran 7 to 11 cycles. Every individual sample yielded 2.5 million or more paired-end reads (each containing CDR3). TCRdb reanalysed the 5' RACE reads using MiXCR and keeps one entry per CDR3 protein. The sample lists more than 1,000,000 distinct CDR3 sequences; approximately 26% were seen once. The same sample was also used in a study of T cells of mothers and their children. From that paper: All RNA that had been extracted was used for cDNA synthesis at approximately 1.5 ug per 15 ul.

This sequence was found in a girl aged 2 to 10 in good health. Sequencing used blood. The chain carries TRBV11-2 and TRBJ2-1; TRBD2 aligns across 10 bases. DNA of the CDR3: TGTGCCAGCAGCTTAGGTGGTAGCGGGGGGCTCTACAATGAGCAGTTCTTC. This encodes CASSLGGSGGLYNEQFF.